These T cell receptor beta chains were read from a single sample in a study of T cell changes during pregnancy in multiple sclerosis. TCRdb's table, derived via immunoSEQ multiplex PCR, lists solely in-frame clones and lacks some. Of approximately 60,000 clones listed, roughly 88% are singletons. Sequencing was performed on peripheral blood, taken in the third trimester of pregnancy. The receptors originated from a female donor in good health, enrolled as a control in a pregnancy study. CDR3s leave out the opening cysteine and the closing phenylalanine or tryptophan. Each record gives: V gene, CDR3 protein.

>TRBV6-5
ASREGQMNTEAF
>TRBV19
ASSIRTGVTGELF
>TRBV5-1
ASSLELADQETQY
>TRBV6-5
ASSSHSGGDDTQY
>TRBV12-5
ASGLGLAGTGGETQY
>TRBV4-3
ASSQEDRGGTDTQY
>TRBV6-5
ASSYGPNYGYT
>TRBV27
ASTILGGTQY
>TRBV30
AWSVPRGGGQETQY
>TRBV19
ASSASTGGYGYT
>TRBV4-1
ASSQETDNYGYT
>TRBV30
AWSNQGANEQY
>TRBV19
ASSIPPSAPLH
>TRBV25-1
ASSEYAGVYNEQF
>TRBV23-1
ASSPEDRGPLSFHNEQF
>TRBV2
ASTSGVNTEAF
>TRBV29-1
SVDKQSTGELF
>TRBV27
ASSLLSGAPSTDTQY
>TRBV6-5
ASSLTGVSGAF
>TRBV27
ASSQAGPHNEQF
>TRBV30
AWSVPGPGGNHDGNTIY
>TRBV14
ASSLHPDRVQPQH
>TRBV18
ASSSDSLYSNQPQH
>TRBV5-1
ATPRLGGSNTGELF
>TRBV5-4
ASSPVPRPGVNTEAF
>TRBV18
ASSPPQGITGANVLT
>TRBV2
ASSDSRANTGELF
>TRBV5-1
ASSQDSSSGNTIY
>TRBV19
ASSMAGTGGGEQF
>TRBV19
ASSFSPSGSPWADTQY
>TRBV14
ASKDRAQETQY
>TRBV6-6
ASSLLQGLGTEAF
>TRBV4-2
ASSQVPSEHNEQF
>TRBV2
ASTRVQWDEQF
>TRBV6-5
ASSSKSTGGKTEAF
>TRBV18
ASSPGGQGSYEQY
>TRBV4-1
ASSQETVTSGQYNEQF
>TRBV21-1
ASNPRVGTEAF
>TRBV18
ASSPPGQGSQPQH
>TRBV6-6
ASSRTTGPGNTIY
>TRBV5-6
ASSRGQAAF
>TRBV19
ASSISGLAGVYEQY
>TRBV19
ASSSGLQYSDEKLF
>TRBV4-3
ASSQDGATQF
>TRBV20-1
SADFADTQY
>TRBV7-9
ASSPRDRGLKLF
>TRBV19
ASNPSGTDFYGYT
>TRBV5-1
ASSLVVAGGTDTQY
>TRBV27
ASSPTGTRTPRKQY
>TRBV12-5
ASGTRVGTTGNTIY
>TRBV5-6
ASSFRGPSGNTIY
>TRBV18
ASSPSLDTQY
>TRBV18
ASSPVWGDEQF
>TRBV29-1
SVQLAGFSGANVLT
>TRBV4-1
ASSQGPTGGIEKLF
>TRBV2
ASRGASGLGADTQY
>TRBV9
ASSVSGQGRTYEQY
>TRBV19
ASSSGLAGAASTDTQY
>TRBV11-2
ASSLQGSYNEQF